This TCR beta chain was documented in a study of metastatic and nonmetastatic thyroid tumors. General observations from the study: It was reported that TCR beta diversity was significantly higher in malignant thyroid tumors than benign nodules, in blood and tumor.

This CDR3 is 14 amino acids long. Looked up from germline, CDR1 is MNHNS and CDR2 is SASEGT. V lost 6 bases and J lost 6; bases outside the gene matches: 11. Thyroid surgery was preceded by no treatment in any patient. Source study methods: In papillary thyroid cancer, a distant-metastasis classifier was built using CDR3 differences across clinicopathological groups. TCRdb re-clonotyped the PCR reads via MiXCR. The authors' filters were not applied to this entry. This sample yields tens of thousands of clones, of which around 19% are seen a single time; 2.7% belongs to the top ten. By sample fraction, this clone is medium-sized (0.01 to 0.1%). The antigen remains unidentified.

What was sequenced was adjacent normal tissue. The TCR was taken from a male donor with papillary thyroid cancer or a benign thyroid nodule (not recorded which). Some clones in this sample may be carry-over from other donors' samples. V is TRBV6-1 and J is TRBJ2-7, with 7 bases lining up with TRBD2. The CDR3 here is CASSGQAGRVEQYF. The CDR3 coding sequence is TGTGCCAGCAGCGGACAAGCAGGGAGGGTCGAGCAGTACTTC.